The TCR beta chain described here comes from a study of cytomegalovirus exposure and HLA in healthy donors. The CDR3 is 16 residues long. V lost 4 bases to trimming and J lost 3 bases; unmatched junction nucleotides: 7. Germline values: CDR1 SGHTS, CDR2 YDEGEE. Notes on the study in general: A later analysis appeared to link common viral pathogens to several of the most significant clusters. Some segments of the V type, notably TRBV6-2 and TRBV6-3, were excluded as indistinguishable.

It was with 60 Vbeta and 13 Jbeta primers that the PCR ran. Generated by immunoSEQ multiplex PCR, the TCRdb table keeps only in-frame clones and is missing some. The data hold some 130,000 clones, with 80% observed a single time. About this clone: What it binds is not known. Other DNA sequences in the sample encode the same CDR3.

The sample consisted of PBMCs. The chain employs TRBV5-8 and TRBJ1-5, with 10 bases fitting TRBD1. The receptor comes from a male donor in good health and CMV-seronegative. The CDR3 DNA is TGTGCCAGCAGCCTCGGGACAGGGGCCCCCAATCAGCCCCAGCATTTT. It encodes CASSLGTGAPNQPQHF.